The clone carrying this T cell receptor (beta chain) was picked up a small number of times. Its antigen is unidentified. The data originate from a study of T cells in Graves' hyperthyroidism and ophthalmopathy. There are 14 residues in the CDR3. In germline, CDR1 is SGHTS, CDR2 YDEGEE. V lost 2 bases and J lost 3, with 9 bases in between. A patient was excluded if there was uncontrolled infection, other autoimmune disease, pregnancy or lactation. Diagnosing involved the use of clinical symptoms, serum thyroxine and TRAb, thyroid ultrasound and orbital computed tomography. Study findings and constraints: Stable hyperthyroidism and ophthalmopathy were separated using 13 V-J signatures.

What was amplified from RNA transcripts were TCR beta CDR3 regions. First-round RT-PCR of the TCR CDR3 relied on the HTBI primer set. TCRdb passed the multiplex PCR reads through MiXCR, listing each CDR3 protein once. The sample lists 600,000 to 900,000 distinct CDR3 sequences, around 17% occurring once. The chain uses TRBV5-8 and TRBJ1-5; D is ambiguous. The sample comprised blood. The source of this sequence is a young man with Graves' hyperthyroidism. The CDR3 spells CASSFGKVNQPQHF. The CDR3 DNA reads as TGTGCCAGCAGCTTTGGCAAGGTCAATCAGCCCCAGCATTTT. Full variable domain (missing parts from reference TRBV5-8 and TRBJ1-5): EAGVTQSPTHLIKTRGQQATLRCSPISGHTSVYWYQQALGLGLQFLLWYDEGEERNRGNFPPRFSGRQFPNYSSELNVNALELEDSALYLCASSFGKVNQPQHFGDGTRLSIL.